Listed below are T cell receptor beta chains from one sample, sequenced in a study of T-cell reconstitution after alpha-beta-depleted transplantation in children. TCRdb called the PCR reads again in MiXCR, with one record for every CDR3 protein. The sample consists of some 400,000 distinct CDR3 sequences, over 20% of them appearing once. Material: PBMCs from the stem cell graft donor, obtained from the stem cell graft. These receptors were taken from a human donor who donated a stem cell graft to a child with acute myeloid leukemia. The CDR3 runs from the conserved cysteine through the conserved F or W. Fields, in order: CDR3 DNA, CDR3 protein, J gene, clone size, V gene, D gene. D genes are given only for firm matches. Clone size is shown for a subset of rows, as once, few, many or a class of expanded clone.

TGTGCCAGCAGCTTGAGTCTATGGGGGAACACTGAAGCTTTCTTT CASSLSLWGNTEAFF TRBJ1-1 few TRBV5-6 NA
TGCGCCAGCAGCTTGGACACGAGCTCCTACAATGAGCAGTTCTTC CASSLDTSSYNEQFF TRBJ2-1 few TRBV5-1 NA
TGTGCCAGCAGTGTCGTTGGACTAGCGGGAGGGCCAAGCAATGAGCAGTTCTTC CASSVVGLAGGPSNEQFF TRBJ2-1 few TRBV6-4 TRBD2
TGTGCCAGCAGTTTAGGCGGGGGAGTTTACAATGAGCAGTTCTTC CASSLGGGVYNEQFF TRBJ2-1 many TRBV12-3/TRBV12-4 TRBD2
TGTGCCAGTGAAGAAGCGGGGAGTCGGAGGACTGAAGCTTTCTTT CASEEAGSRRTEAFF TRBJ1-1 NA TRBV25-1 NA
TGTGCCAGCAGCTTGGACAGGGACGAGCAGTACTTC CASSLDRDEQYF TRBJ2-7 NA TRBV7-9 TRBD1
TGTGCCAGTATTCGGGGGGGGTCGAAGACCCAGTACTTC CASIRGGSKTQYF TRBJ2-5 NA TRBV28 TRBD2
TGTGCCAGCACTCTCCCGGGGGGGGACATTCAGTACTTC CASTLPGGDIQYF TRBJ2-4 NA TRBV12-3/TRBV12-4 TRBD2
TGCAGTGCTAGAGATAAGTTCCTCGGCGGTGAGCAGTTCTTC CSARDKFLGGEQFF TRBJ2-1 many TRBV20-1 NA
TGTGCCAGCAGCGCCCGTCCGGGGACAGGACCGGGGACTGAAGCTTTCTTT CASSARPGTGPGTEAFF TRBJ1-1 NA TRBV9 TRBD1
TGCGCCAGCAGCTTTCATCAGGATGGCTACACCTTC CASSFHQDGYTF TRBJ1-2 NA TRBV5-1 NA
TGTGCCAGCAGCCCTTTTGGGGGGACGGAACCCCAGCATTTT CASSPFGGTEPQHF TRBJ1-5 many TRBV7-9 NA
TGTGCCAGCAGTTTGGGAACACCGAACACTGAAGCTTTCTTT CASSLGTPNTEAFF TRBJ1-1 few TRBV12-3/TRBV12-4 NA
TGTGCCAGCAGCCTGGGACTAGCGGGAATGTACTTC CASSLGLAGMYF TRBJ2-7 many TRBV12-3/TRBV12-4 TRBD2
TGCAGTGGCCTCCGGGGCACAGATACGCAGTATTTT CSGLRGTDTQYF TRBJ2-3 many TRBV20-1 NA
TGCAGTGCCCATGGACTAGCGGGGAACTACGAGCAGTACTTC CSAHGLAGNYEQYF TRBJ2-7 many TRBV20-1 TRBD2
TGTGCCATCAGTGAGTCGAGGGGGAACTCCTACAATGAGCAGTTCTTC CAISESRGNSYNEQFF TRBJ2-1 NA TRBV10-3 NA
TGTGCCAGCAGCCCACTCATGACTAGCGGGGTGACCCAGTACTTC CASSPLMTSGVTQYF TRBJ2-5 few TRBV12-3/TRBV12-4 TRBD2
TGCAGTGCGCTGCTAGCGTGGACTAGCACAGATACGCAGTATTTT CSALLAWTSTDTQYF TRBJ2-3 NA TRBV20-1 NA
TGCAGTGCTAGCCCCGGTTCTTTGGTCACAGATACGCAGTATTTT CSASPGSLVTDTQYF TRBJ2-3 NA TRBV20-1 NA